Following are 20 T cell receptor beta chains from one sample sequenced in a study of blood T cell repertoires in COVID-19. Assay used: immunoSEQ multiplex PCR; TCRdb lists only in-frame clones, some missing. The repertoire consists of approximately 33,000 clones, with about 88% occurring once and the leading ten covering around 20%. The sample was peripheral blood. The source is a man in his 70s with acute or convalescent COVID-19.

The rearrangement uses TRBV11-2 and TRBJ1-2; TRBD1 agrees at 10 bases. There are 14 residues in the CDR3. CDR1 is SGHAT and CDR2 is FQNNGV in the germline V gene. V lost 4 bases to trimming and J lost 6 bases; unmatched junction nucleotides: 5. CDR3 DNA: TGTGCCAGCAGCTGGGACAGGGGAGAGGATGGCTACACCTTC. Amino acids: CASSWDRGEDGYTF.

This clone showed up just once. The junction departs from germline at one end; a sequencing error may be responsible. The chain combines TRBV9 with TRBJ2-5; 9 bases agree with TRBD2. CDR1 and CDR2 (germline): SGDLS, YYNGEE. There are 15 residues in the CDR3. CDR3 nucleotides: TGCCCCCGCCCCGGCGGGGGGGCGCCCCAAGAGACCCAGTACTTC. It encodes CPRPGGGAPQETQYF.

The gene calls are TRBV7-2 and TRBJ2-3, with 7 positions matching TRBD2. The CDR3 is made up of 15 amino acids. The V and J ends lost 5 bases and 3 bases, in that order; junction bases with no gene match: 8. Per germline, CDR1 SGHTA and CDR2 FQGNSA. In DNA form, the CDR3 reads TGTGCCAGCAGCCCTGGGGTTAGCGGGACAGATACGCAGTATTTT. Amino acid sequence: CASSPGVSGTDTQYF.

The rearrangement joins TRBV7-9 to TRBJ2-7; 8 nucleotides align to TRBD2. The CDR3 covers 14 residues. The germline CDR1 and CDR2 sequences are SEHNR and FQNEAQ (reference sequence). Trimming at V came to 5 bases and at J to 2 bases, leaving 5 bases not matched to a gene. DNA of the CDR3: TGTGCCAGCAGCCCTCAGCGGGAGACCTACGAGCAGTACTTC. It is translated as CASSPQRETYEQYF.

This chain links TRBV9 with TRBJ2-3; TRBD2 is a possible D gene (6 bases). CDR1 and CDR2 (germline): SGDLS, YYNGEE. V was trimmed by 0 bases and J by 6 bases, leaving 11 bases between them. CDR3 length: 14 amino acids. The CDR3 bases are TGTGCCAGCAGCGTAGACGGGGGAGCCGATACGCAGTATTTT. Translating it yields CASSVDGGADTQYF.

The rearrangement uses TRBV6-2 or TRBV6-3 and TRBJ2-4; 10 bases line up with TRBD1. CDR3 length: 14 residues. Trimming cost V 5 bases and J 8 bases; bases outside gene matches: 6. Germline V gives CDR1 MNHEY, CDR2 SVGEGT. DNA for the CDR3: TGTGCCAGCAGTCGATGGACAGGGGGTTACATTCAGTACTTC. This sequence encodes CASSRWTGGYIQYF.

A single count supports this clone. The rearrangement links TRBV29-1 to TRBJ2-3; D remains ambiguous. Germline V gene lookup returns CDR1 SQVTM and CDR2 ANQGSEA. The CDR3 sequence is 14 residues long. Trimming removed 5 bases at V and 1 base at J, with 13 bases between. CDR3 bases: TGCAGCGTTCGACTGGGTACGGGCACAGATACGCAGTATTTT. It is translated as CSVRLGTGTDTQYF.

This chain links TRBV7-3 with TRBJ2-1, with 10 bases matching TRBD1. Germline CDR1 reads SGHTA; CDR2 reads FQGTGA. The CDR3 has 17 residues. With 0 bases clipped from V and 5 bases from J, the junction kept 7 bases outside the gene matches. This CDR3 reads CASSLTFGTGVNNEQFF. The DNA for the CDR3 is TGTGCCAGCAGCTTAACTTTCGGGACAGGGGTAAACAATGAGCAGTTCTTC.

V usage is TRBV6-6 and J usage is TRBJ2-3; TRBD2 matches 9 bases. Germline trimming cut 6 bases from V and 1 base from J; bases unmatched to any gene: 5. Germline V lookup: CDR1 MNHNY, CDR2 SVGAGI (reference sequence). CDR3 length: 15 residues. CDR3 sequence reads: CASRLAGAGTDTQYF. The CDR3 nucleotides are TGTGCCAGCAGATTAGCGGGAGCCGGCACAGATACGCAGTATTTT.

This chain links TRBV9 with TRBJ2-2; 11 bases agree with TRBD2. Germline CDR1 SGDLS, CDR2 YYNGEE. This CDR3 region has 17 residues. Trimming cost V 1 base and J 0 bases; bases outside gene matches: 2. CDR3 residues: CASSVSSGRSNTGELFF. The CDR3 bases are TGTGCCAGCAGCGTATCTAGCGGGAGGTCGAACACCGGGGAGCTGTTTTTT.

The gene calls are TRBV6-5 and TRBJ1-4; D call uncertain. V was shortened by 5 bases and J by 11 bases, with 15 bases between the two germline ends. In germline, CDR1 is MNHEY, CDR2 SVGAGI. This CDR3 spans 13 amino acids. The DNA of the CDR3 is TGTGCCAGCAGTACCCCGGGAGCCGGTAAACTGTTTTTT. It yields the protein CASSTPGAGKLFF.

The V call is TRBV9, the J call TRBJ2-3, with TRBD2 identical over 10 bases. V gave up 6 bases and J gave up 3 bases; unmatched junction bases: 7. Germline V lookup: CDR1 SGDLS, CDR2 YYNGEE. The CDR3 runs to 15 residues. The CDR3 nucleotides read TGTGCCAGCACCACCTCTAGCGGGAGAACAGATACGCAGTATTTT. Protein sequence: CASTTSSGRTDTQYF.

V is TRBV3-1 (or the pseudogene TRBV3-2) and J is TRBJ1-5; 8 bases fit TRBD1. The CDR3 is 15 residues long. CDR1 and CDR2 (germline): LGHDT, YNNKEL (reference sequence). J lost 2 bases, V lost 3 bases, and 3 bases had no gene match. CDR3 amino acids: CASSQRGQGNQPQHF. CDR3 in DNA: TGTGCCAGCAGCCAGCGGGGACAGGGCAATCAGCCCCAGCATTTT.

The table lists this clone with a count of one. V usage is TRBV7-3 and J usage is TRBJ2-6; the match to TRBD2 covers 10 bases. The J segment lost 3 bases and the V segment lost 6 bases, leaving 14 bases of the junction unmatched. The CDR3 spans 19 residues. Per germline, CDR1 SGHTA and CDR2 FQGTGA. The CDR3 is CASSSPKASGSSGANVLTF. CDR3 bases: TGTGCCAGCAGTTCCCCTAAGGCTAGCGGGAGTAGTGGGGCCAACGTCCTGACTTTC.

This clone was detected once. The chain uses TRBV28 and TRBJ1-1; D is ambiguous. The CDR3 is 16 residues long. Trimming took 3 bases from V and 1 from J, leaving 15 bases between them. CDR1 is MDHEN and CDR2 is SYDVKM in the germline V gene. CDR3 nucleotides: TGTGCCAGCAGTTTGTCGGGGTCTCCGGGGAACACTGAAGCTTTCTTT. Translation: CASSLSGSPGNTEAFF.

The genes are TRBV7-3 and TRBJ2-5, with D maybe TRBD1 (5 bases). The V gene's germline CDR1 is SGHTA and CDR2 FQGTGA. The CDR3 is made up of 15 amino acids. Trimming removed 5 bases at V and 5 bases at J, with 18 bases between. Here the CDR3 reads CASSPQGFLGETQYF. CDR3 in DNA: TGTGCCAGCAGCCCCCAGGGATTCCTTGGGGAGACCCAGTACTTC.

The J gene is TRBJ2-2, the V gene TRBV5-8; 9 nucleotides align to TRBD2. CDR1 and CDR2 (germline): SGHTS, YDEGEE. Trimming removed 6 bases from V and 7 bases from J; junction bases left unmatched: 16. The CDR3 extends over 17 amino acids. The CDR3 sequence is CASNPGGVAGVVGELFF. CDR3 DNA: TGTGCCAGCAATCCAGGGGGTGTAGCGGGAGTTGTCGGGGAGCTGTTTTTT.

The V gene is TRBV11-2, the J gene TRBJ2-2; 8 positions agree with TRBD1. Losses at the gene ends were 6 bases for V and 4 bases for J; bases not matched to a gene: 7. This CDR3 is built from 15 residues. Germline assignment: CDR1 SGHAT and CDR2 FQNNGV. The DNA for the CDR3 is TGTGCCAGCAGTCAGACGGACAGGGCCACCGGGGAGCTGTTTTTT. It encodes CASSQTDRATGELFF.

The rearrangement joins TRBV5-4 to TRBJ2-7; 8 nucleotides match TRBD1. This CDR3 is 14 amino acids long. J lost 6 bases, V lost 4 bases, and 9 bases had no gene match. Germline assignment: CDR1 SGHNT and CDR2 YYREEE (reference sequence). The CDR3 nucleotides read TGTGCCAGCAGCGTGACAGGGGCCCGGGGCGAGCAGTACTTC. Translated: CASSVTGARGEQYF.

J is TRBJ2-5 and V is TRBV9; possible D gene TRBD2, 7 bases. The germline V gene encodes CDR1 SGDLS and CDR2 YYNGEE. The CDR3 runs to 16 residues. Trimming cost V 0 bases and J 5 bases, with 17 bases left between them. The CDR3 bases are TGTGCCAGCAGCGTAGGAGTCCGAGGGGGGGTGGAGACCCAGTACTTC. This codes for CASSVGVRGGVETQYF. The full variable domain, in which reference TRBV9 and TRBJ2-5 provide the parts outside the CDR3, is DSGVTQTPKHLITATGQRVTLRCSPRSGDLSVYWYQQSLDQGLQFLIQYYNGEERAKGNILERFSAQQFPDLHSELNLSSLELGDSALYFCASSVGVRGGVETQYFGPGTRLLVL.